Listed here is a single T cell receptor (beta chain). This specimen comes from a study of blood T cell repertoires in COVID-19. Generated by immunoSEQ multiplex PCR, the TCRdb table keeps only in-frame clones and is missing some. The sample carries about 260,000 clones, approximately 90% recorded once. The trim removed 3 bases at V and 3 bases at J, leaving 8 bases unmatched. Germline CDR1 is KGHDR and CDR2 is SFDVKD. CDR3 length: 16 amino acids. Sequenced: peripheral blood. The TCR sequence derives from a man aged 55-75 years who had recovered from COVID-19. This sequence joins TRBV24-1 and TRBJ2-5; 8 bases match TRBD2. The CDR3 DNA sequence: TGTGCCACCAGTGATCCTGCTACAGCGGGGGAAGAGACCCAGTACTTC. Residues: CATSDPATAGEETQYF.